This TCR beta chain comes out of a study of blood T cell repertoires in COVID-19. The CDR3 totals 14 residues. Germline assignment: CDR1 LGHNA and CDR2 YNFKEQ. Trimming cost V 0 bases and J 6 bases, with 6 bases left between them. About this clone: The sample contains more than one DNA sequence encoding this CDR3.

Some clones are missing from TCRdb's copy, which holds only in-frame ones; the method was immunoSEQ multiplex PCR. This table holds roughly 400,000 clones, roughly 84% found once. The origin of this receptor is a woman under 30 who had been exposed to COVID-19. Sequenced: PBMCs or T cells enriched from blood (not recorded which). The chain has TRBV4-2 and TRBJ1-6, with D possibly matching TRBD1 (6 bases). The DNA for the CDR3 is TGTGCCAGCAGCCAAGACAGGGGTAATTCACCCCTCCACTTT. Translating gives CASSQDRGNSPLHF.